The next 9 T cell receptor beta chains were all read from a single sample in a study of blood T cell repertoires in COVID-19. Libraries were prepared by immunoSEQ multiplex PCR; TCRdb keeps only in-frame clonotypes and omits some of them. The sample consists of 75,000 to 90,000 clones, roughly 78% of them appearing once. The sequencing input was peripheral blood. These receptors were obtained from a man in his sixties with COVID-19, enrolled during active disease.

The chain is built from TRBV29-1 and TRBJ2-3, with a possible D match to TRBD2 (6 bases). Germline CDR1 is SQVTM and CDR2 is ANQGSEA. The CDR3 sequence is 13 residues long. The CDR3 reads CTVRGRVTDTQYF. As DNA, the CDR3 is TGCACCGTCCGGGGGAGAGTCACAGATACGCAGTATTTT.

The V gene is TRBV12-3 or TRBV12-4, the J gene TRBJ2-5; tentatively, D is TRBD1 (6 bases). The CDR3 spans 12 residues. Trimming cost V 5 bases and J 2 bases, with 6 bases left between them. This CDR3 is CASSGQQETQYF. CDR3 nucleotide sequence: TGTGCCAGCAGTGGACAGCAAGAGACCCAGTACTTC.

V is TRBV29-1 and J is TRBJ1-2; D is perhaps TRBD1 (5 bases). The V and J ends lost 1 base and 6 bases respectively, with 21 bases between them. CDR3 size: 16 residues. CDR1 and CDR2 (germline): SQVTM, ANQGSEA. Here the CDR3 DNA reads TGCAGCGTTGAAGGAACAGCGCGGGGACGGAGAGATGGCTACACCTTC. Translated, it gives CSVEGTARGRRDGYTF.

The chain carries TRBV5-6 and TRBJ2-5; 8 bases fit TRBD1. Germline lookup yields CDR1 SGHDT and CDR2 YYEEEE. CDR3 size: 15 residues. The V segment lost 4 bases and the J segment 2 bases; nucleotides outside the gene matches: 7. The CDR3 DNA is TGTGCCAGCAGCCCCGGGACAGGAATTCAAGAGACCCAGTACTTC. It is translated as CASSPGTGIQETQYF.

This chain connects TRBV7-9 to TRBJ2-7, with TRBD1 as a possible D gene (5 bases). There are 14 residues in the CDR3. Trimming removed 3 bases from V and 2 bases from J, with 11 bases in between. CDR1 is SEHNR, CDR2 FQNEAQ, per germline (reference sequence). The CDR3: CASSFPGMPYEQYF. In DNA, the CDR3 is TGTGCCAGCAGCTTTCCAGGGATGCCCTACGAGCAGTACTTC. The full variable domain, completed using reference TRBV7-9 and TRBJ2-7, is DTGVSQNPRHKITKRGQNVTFRCDPISEHNRLYWYRQTLGQGPEFLTYFQNEAQLEKSRLLSDRFSAERPKGSFSTLEIQRTEQGDSAMYLCASSFPGMPYEQYFGPGTRLTVT.

This clone has just a few counts. The chain recombines TRBV7-8 with TRBJ2-7; maybe TRBD2 (6 bases). The length of the CDR3 is 18 residues. The V end lost 0 bases, the J end lost 0 bases, and 18 bases lay between the germline ends. The germline gives CDR1 SGHVS, CDR2 FQNEAQ. Here the CDR3 DNA reads TGTGCCAGCAGCTTAGCGCTAACGGGAGTATCGCCCTCCTACGAGCAGTACTTC. Protein product: CASSLALTGVSPSYEQYF.

DNA for the CDR3: TGTGCCAGTACGATTCCCGGGACAGGAGGAGGCTACACCTTC. Its protein product is CASTIPGTGGGYTF. This chain joins TRBV19 and TRBJ1-2; 8 bases are shared with TRBD1. CDR3 size: 14 residues. Germline V lookup: CDR1 LNHDA, CDR2 SQIVND (reference sequence). V lost 7 bases to trimming and J lost 8 bases; unmatched junction nucleotides: 12.

This sequence joins TRBV3-1 (or the pseudogene TRBV3-2) and TRBJ2-5; D is unresolved. CDR1 is LGHDT, CDR2 YNNKEL, per germline (reference sequence). CDR3 length equals 15 residues. Trimming took off 1 base at V and 5 bases at J, with 14 bases between the two ends. The CDR3 reads CASSQGLGSAETQYF. The CDR3 DNA sequence: TGTGCCAGCAGCCAAGGACTGGGTTCAGCTGAGACCCAGTACTTC.

The chain combines TRBV18 with TRBJ2-5; TRBD1 matches 7 bases. This CDR3 comprises 16 residues. The germline V gene has CDR1 KGHSH and CDR2 LQKENI. The V and J ends lost 0 bases and 1 base, in that order; junction bases with no gene match: 5. The CDR3 sequence is CASSPPTGVGQETQYF. The CDR3 DNA sequence: TGTGCCAGCTCACCACCAACAGGGGTTGGCCAAGAGACCCAGTACTTC.